The 30 T cell receptor beta chains below were found in one sample sequenced in a study of cytomegalovirus exposure and HLA in healthy donors. The PCR contained 60 Vbeta and 13 Jbeta primers. Here immunoSEQ multiplex PCR was the method, and the copy in TCRdb shows in-frame clones only, minus some. The sample yields approximately 140,000 clones, around 59% seen once. Sequencing was done on a sample of PBMCs. The receptors shown here come from a male donor in good health and CMV-seronegative.

This clone was counted a single time. The rearrangement joins TRBV6-1 to TRBJ2-3; D might be TRBD1 (5 bases). V lost 4 bases to trimming and J lost 3 bases, with 14 bases between them. The germline V gene has CDR1 MNHNS and CDR2 SASEGT. CDR3 size: 15 residues. Written as DNA, the CDR3 is TGTGCCAGCAGTGGAGGCACTACAGGTACAGATACGCAGTATTTT. Its protein product is CASSGGTTGTDTQYF.

The chain combines TRBV7-8 with TRBJ2-1; TRBD2 matches 7 bases. Germline V gene lookup returns CDR1 SGHVS and CDR2 FQNEAQ. CDR3 length equals 16 residues. V trimming: 1 base; J trimming: 2 bases; junction bases outside the gene matches: 5. The chain's CDR3 is CASSLGGGGAYNEQFF. The CDR3 DNA is TGTGCCAGCAGCTTAGGAGGTGGGGGGGCCTACAATGAGCAGTTCTTC.

The chain has TRBV7-2 and TRBJ2-3; D unresolved. Germline V gene lookup returns CDR1 SGHTA and CDR2 FQGNSA. The CDR3 has 12 residues. V was trimmed by 6 bases and J by 4 bases, leaving 8 bases between them. CDR3 sequence (DNA): TGTGCCAGCAGGGGTGGAGCAGATACGCAGTATTTT. The encoded protein is CASRGGADTQYF. Looking up the rest from reference TRBV7-2 and TRBJ2-3 gives the full variable domain: GAGVSQSPSNKVTEKGKDVELRCDPISGHTALYWYRQSLGQGLEFLIYFQGNSAPDKSGLPSDRFSAERTGGSVSTLTIQRTQQEDSAVYLCASRGGADTQYFGPGTRLTVL.

The chain joins TRBV6-1 to TRBJ1-2; D perhaps matches TRBD1 (5 bases). This CDR3 region has 13 residues. Germline V gene data show CDR1 as MNHNS and CDR2 as SASEGT. V was shortened by 3 bases and J by 0 bases, with 5 bases between the two germline ends. The DNA for the CDR3 is TGTGCCAGCAGTGAGACAGCTAACTATGGCTACACCTTC. Amino acid sequence: CASSETANYGYTF.

The V gene is TRBV6-5, the J gene TRBJ1-4; 12 nucleotides agree with TRBD1. The CDR3 contains 14 residues. Trimming at V came to 6 bases and at J to 8 bases, leaving 4 bases not matched to a gene. Germline-derived CDR1 and CDR2 are MNHEY and SVGAGI. CDR3 DNA: TGTGCCAGCAGGCCCGGGACAGGGGGCGAAAAACTGTTTTTT. This codes for CASRPGTGGEKLFF.

The rearrangement uses TRBV2 and TRBJ1-6, with a tentative D call TRBD1 (5 bases). The V gene lost 0 bases and the J gene lost 10 bases, with 10 bases spanning the gap. Germline CDR1 and CDR2: SNHLY and FYNNEI. CDR3 length equals 14 residues. The CDR3 region has the DNA TGTGCCAGCAGTGAAGCGGGGCCTCCGTCACCCCTCCACTTT. Its translation is CASSEAGPPSPLHF.

The rearrangement links TRBV7-9 to TRBJ2-5; 11 positions match TRBD1. Germline V CDR1 and CDR2: SEHNR, FQNEAQ (reference sequence). The V gene end was trimmed by 1 base and the J gene end by 3 bases; junction bases not matched to a gene: 7. The length of the CDR3 is 17 residues. CDR3 region: CASSLVPGTGGKETQYF. CDR3 sequence (DNA): TGTGCCAGCAGCTTAGTCCCCGGGACAGGGGGAAAAGAGACCCAGTACTTC.

This clone turned up a few times. J is TRBJ2-5 and V is TRBV7-3, with D unclear. Germline assignment: CDR1 SGHTA and CDR2 FQGTGA. V was trimmed by 2 bases and J by 4 bases, leaving 11 bases between them. The CDR3 extends over 14 amino acids. The DNA of the CDR3 is TGTGCCAGCAGCTTAGGGCCTCTTGGAGAGACCCAGTACTTC. Translating it yields CASSLGPLGETQYF. Using reference TRBV7-3 and TRBJ2-5 for the parts outside the CDR3, the full variable domain is GAGVSQTPSNKVTEKGKYVELRCDPISGHTALYWYRQSLGQGPEFLIYFQGTGAADDSGLPNDRFFAVRPEGSVSTLKIQRTERGDSAVYLCASSLGPLGETQYFGPGTRLLVL.

This chain joins TRBV9 and TRBJ2-3; TRBD2 might be the D (5 bases). Trimming took off 5 bases at V and 1 base at J, with 14 bases between the two ends. Looked up from germline, CDR1 is SGDLS and CDR2 is YYNGEE. The CDR3 loop spans 15 amino acids. The DNA of the CDR3 is TGTGCCAGCAGATCTGGACTTGTTCGCACAGATACGCAGTATTTT. It specifies CASRSGLVRTDTQYF.

The chain combines TRBV29-1 with TRBJ2-3; tentatively, D is TRBD2 (5 bases). The germline V gene encodes CDR1 SQVTM and CDR2 ANQGSEA. There are 16 residues in the CDR3. Deletions cut 2 bases from V and 0 bases from J, with 15 bases between. The CDR3 DNA reads TGCAGCGTTGAATCTGGCCGCGGGCCTAGCACAGATACGCAGTATTTT. Encoded protein: CSVESGRGPSTDTQYF.

This chain connects TRBV27 to TRBJ2-3; D is possibly TRBD2 (6 bases). Per germline, CDR1 MNHEY and CDR2 SMNVEV (reference sequence). This CDR3 is 15 amino acids long. V was pared by 3 bases and J by 3 bases, with 13 bases between. CDR3 sequence: CASSFSGEGTDTQYF. CDR3 sequence (DNA): TGTGCCAGCAGTTTTTCGGGGGAAGGGACAGATACGCAGTATTTT.

J is TRBJ2-7 and V is TRBV16; 11 bases are shared with TRBD2. The ends lost 2 bases at V and 1 base at J; junction bases unmatched: 4. In germline, CDR1 is KGHSY, CDR2 FQNENV. The CDR3 spans 16 residues. The CDR3 loop reads CASSQRGTSGSYEQYF. CDR3 DNA sequence: TGTGCCAGCAGCCAAAGGGGGACTAGCGGTTCCTACGAGCAGTACTTC. Full variable domain (remainder filled in from reference TRBV16 and TRBJ2-7): GEEVAQTPKHLVRGEGQKAKLYCAPIKGHSYVFWYQQVLKNEFKFLISFQNENVFDETGMPKERFSAKCLPNSPCSLEIQATKLEDSAVYFCASSQRGTSGSYEQYFGPGTRLTVT.

This clone was recorded a few times. This CDR3 reads CASSIPGTEQQPQHF. CDR3 in DNA: TGTGCCAGTAGTATCCCCGGGACAGAACAACAGCCCCAGCATTTT. This chain connects TRBV19 to TRBJ1-5; 7 bases agree with TRBD1. The J segment lost 7 bases and the V segment lost 3 bases, leaving 9 bases of the junction unmatched. Germline CDR1 and CDR2: LNHDA and SQIVND (reference sequence). The CDR3 has 15 amino acids.

This clone was observed a few times. The V and J genes are TRBV7-2 and TRBJ2-3, with 10 positions matching TRBD2. The germline CDR1 and CDR2 sequences are SGHTA and FQGNSA. The CDR3 runs to 16 residues. Trimming cost V 0 bases and J 4 bases; bases outside gene matches: 4. DNA of the CDR3: TGTGCCAGCAGCTTAGCTAGCGGGGGGCGAGCAGATACGCAGTATTTT. Its protein product is CASSLASGGRADTQYF.

The chain couples TRBV15 to TRBJ2-2, with D perhaps matching TRBD1 (5 bases). Germline V gene sequence: CDR1 LNHNV, CDR2 YYDKDF (reference sequence). The ends were cut back, 9 bases at V and 4 bases at J, with 12 bases in the middle. This CDR3 spans 13 amino acids. CDR3 nucleotide sequence: TGTGCCACTAAGGGGCAGACCACCGGGGAGCTGTTTTTT. It encodes CATKGQTTGELFF.

The chain is built from TRBV7-7 and TRBJ2-3; 9 bases are shared with TRBD2. The CDR3 loop spans 17 amino acids. J gave up 4 bases and V 3 bases, and 11 bases lay outside the gene matches. Germline-derived CDR1 and CDR2 are SSHAT and FNYEAQ (reference sequence). CDR3 region: CASSLGGGVLAPDTQYF. Here the CDR3 DNA reads TGTGCCAGCAGCTTGGGCGGGGGGGTACTAGCTCCAGATACGCAGTATTTT.

This clone was found a few times. The rearrangement links TRBV9 to TRBJ2-3; D is unclear. The CDR3 has 13 amino acids. Germline CDR1 SGDLS, CDR2 YYNGEE. Trimming removed 6 bases from V and 2 bases from J, with 10 bases in between. The DNA of the CDR3 is TGTGCCAGCACTGGCAGGCTCACAGATACGCAGTATTTT. Its protein is CASTGRLTDTQYF.

The table lists this clone with a few counts. The V gene is TRBV7-9, the J gene TRBJ1-1, with D perhaps matching TRBD1 (6 bases). V gave up 6 bases and J gave up 3 bases, with 11 bases separating them. Germline lookup yields CDR1 SEHNR and CDR2 FQNEAQ (reference sequence). CDR3 size: 13 residues. The CDR3 coding sequence is TGTGCCAGCAGACAGGGAGGGGACACTGAAGCTTTCTTT. Its translation is CASRQGGDTEAFF.

This clone was detected only a few times. V usage is TRBV6-1 and J usage is TRBJ2-7; 9 bases map to TRBD1. Trimming cost V 7 bases and J 3 bases; bases outside gene matches: 7. CDR3 size: 14 residues. Germline V gene sequence: CDR1 MNHNS, CDR2 SASEGT. The CDR3 sequence: CASTVTGGSYEQYF. The CDR3 bases are TGTGCCAGCACCGTGACAGGGGGTAGCTACGAGCAGTACTTC.

The chain links TRBV15 to TRBJ2-1, with 7 bases lining up with TRBD2. The CDR3 sequence is 16 residues long. Trimming took 3 bases from V and 6 from J; bases not matched to a gene: 11. Germline V CDR1 and CDR2: LNHNV, YYDKDF (reference sequence). Written as DNA, the CDR3 is TGTGCCACCAGCAGGCCTGGGTGGACTAGAAGCAATGAGCAGTTCTTC. As protein: CATSRPGWTRSNEQFF.

As DNA, the CDR3 is TGTGCCTGTCCCACAGGGGGCGCGGTGAGTGGCTACACCTTC. Its translation is CACPTGGAVSGYTF. The rearrangement links TRBV30 to TRBJ1-2; TRBD1 matches at 9 bases. The CDR3 is 14 residues long. The J segment lost 7 bases and the V segment lost 6 bases, leaving 12 bases of the junction unmatched. CDR1 and CDR2 (germline): GTSNPN, SVGIG (reference sequence).

This rearrangement joins TRBV10-1 to TRBJ1-1, with unresolved D. V dropped 3 bases and J dropped 0 bases, with 8 bases sitting between them. This CDR3 contains 14 residues. Germline lookup yields CDR1 WNHNN and CDR2 SYGVQD (reference sequence). This chain's CDR3 is CASSDGRMNTEAFF. CDR3 nucleotide sequence: TGCGCCAGCAGTGATGGGAGGATGAACACTGAAGCTTTCTTT.

The table lists this clone with a few counts. V usage is TRBV19 and J usage is TRBJ2-7, with D possibly TRBD2 on 7 matching bases. Germline lookup yields CDR1 LNHDA and CDR2 SQIVND (reference sequence). V gave up 3 bases and J gave up 3 bases, with 12 bases separating them. This CDR3 has 14 amino acids. DNA for the CDR3: TGTGCCAGTAGTATCGGGGGGCTGGTCTACGAGCAGTACTTC. It is translated as CASSIGGLVYEQYF.

The rearrangement joins TRBV11-3 to TRBJ2-5; 11 bases agree with TRBD1. V shed 5 bases, J shed 3 bases, and the junction held 8 bases outside the gene matches. Germline-derived CDR1 and CDR2 are SGHNT and YENEEA. This CDR3 region has 16 residues. As DNA, the CDR3 is TGTGCCAGCAGCCCCGGGACAGGGGGTAATGAAGAGACCCAGTACTTC. As protein: CASSPGTGGNEETQYF.

The chain joins TRBV7-9 to TRBJ2-1, with 9 positions matching TRBD1. CDR1 and CDR2 (germline): SEHNR, FQNEAQ (reference sequence). V lost 1 base, J lost 8 bases, and 9 bases stayed unmatched. The CDR3 length is 16 residues. CDR3: CASSLEFGTGIHEQFF. The CDR3 DNA sequence: TGTGCCAGCAGCTTAGAATTCGGGACAGGGATCCATGAGCAGTTCTTC.

The V gene is TRBV6-1, the J gene TRBJ1-5; possible D gene TRBD1, 5 bases. V gave up 6 bases and J gave up 7 bases, with 19 bases separating them. In germline, CDR1 is MNHNS, CDR2 SASEGT. The CDR3 extends over 15 amino acids. In DNA form, the CDR3 reads TGTGCCAGCAGCCTGACTCAGGGCCATCTCCAGCCCCAGCATTTT. It codes for CASSLTQGHLQPQHF.

This chain links TRBV9 with TRBJ2-7; D might be TRBD1 (6 bases). V was trimmed by 7 bases and J by 7 bases, leaving 18 bases between them. CDR3 length: 13 residues. Germline assignment: CDR1 SGDLS and CDR2 YYNGEE. As DNA, the CDR3 is TGTGCCAGCGCACAGGGCTATCCTGGAGAGCAGTACTTC. Protein sequence: CASAQGYPGEQYF.

The genes are TRBV7-3 and TRBJ2-5; 11 nucleotides align to TRBD2. The trim removed 5 bases at V and 7 bases at J, leaving 6 bases unmatched. CDR1 is SGHTA and CDR2 is FQGTGA in the germline V gene. The CDR3 sequence is 14 residues long. The DNA of the CDR3 is TGTGCCAGCAGCGAGGGACTAGCGGTCGGGACCCAGTACTTC. Encoded protein: CASSEGLAVGTQYF. The full variable domain, with the rest looked up from reference TRBV7-3 and TRBJ2-5, is GAGVSQTPSNKVTEKGKYVELRCDPISGHTALYWYRQSLGQGPEFLIYFQGTGAADDSGLPNDRFFAVRPEGSVSTLKIQRTERGDSAVYLCASSEGLAVGTQYFGPGTRLLVL.

This clone came up once. This chain links TRBV18 with TRBJ1-3; unclear D gene. This CDR3 is 15 amino acids long. With 2 bases removed from V and 0 bases from J, the gap between germline ends came to 8 bases. Germline values: CDR1 KGHSH, CDR2 LQKENI. The CDR3 region has the DNA TGTGCCAGCTCACCAGCTGGGCTCTCTGGAAACACCATATATTTT. Its translation is CASSPAGLSGNTIYF.

This sequence joins TRBV7-2 and TRBJ2-3; 7 positions match TRBD2. The CDR3 runs 17 residues. V trimming: 5 bases; J trimming: 3 bases; junction bases outside the gene matches: 14. CDR1 is SGHTA, CDR2 FQGNSA, per germline. CDR3: CASSLGFNLRGTDTQYF. CDR3 coding DNA: TGTGCCAGCAGCCTGGGGTTCAATTTGCGGGGGACAGATACGCAGTATTTT.